This TCR beta chain emerged from a study of cytomegalovirus exposure and HLA in healthy donors. Study as a whole: The study placed less than 90% of its 398 genotyped donors in the Caucasian-associated ancestry cluster. Study-level points and caveats: More than 15,000 TCR beta sequences were associated with HLA alleles at 0.05 false discovery rate in a later analysis.

The PCR ran on 60 Vbeta and 13 Jbeta primers. TCRdb keeps only in-frame clones here, not all; method: immunoSEQ multiplex PCR. The profile shows 110,000 or so clones, 74% of them singletons. The CDR3 length is 15 residues. Per germline, CDR1 MNHEY and CDR2 SVGAGI. J was trimmed by 10 bases and V by 3 bases; bases with no gene match: 8. All the people who gave samples were healthy bone marrow donors. Details on this clone: No antigen is known for it.

The source material was PBMCs. The source is a woman between 50 and 59 years old in good health and CMV-seropositive. The chain recombines TRBV6-5 with TRBJ1-6; 8 nucleotides line up with TRBD1. The CDR3 coding sequence is TGTGCCAGCAGTTATTCGGACAGGGAGAGATCACCCCTCCACTTT. It is translated as CASSYSDRERSPLHF.